This section outlines one TCR beta chain sequence together with its context. The data were taken from a study of blood T cell repertoires in COVID-19. Study summary: Acute and convalescent COVID-19 specimens originated in the United States, Italy and Spain. From T cells, B-cell-depleted T cells, or PBMCs came the material, which was cDNA or gDNA.

Repertoires were generated with immunoSEQ multiplex PCR, while TCRdb's copy carries only in-frame clones and drops some. The sample records some 340,000 clones, 87% being singletons. The ends were cut back, 3 bases at V and 5 bases at J, with 8 bases in the middle. The CDR3 loop spans 13 amino acids. Individuals drawn from 24 US areas were roughly 18 to 95 years old. The specimen was PBMCs or T cells enriched from blood (not recorded which). The sequence derives from a woman aged 25 to 39 who had recovered from COVID-19. J is TRBJ2-1 and V is TRBV12-3 or TRBV12-4, with a tentative D call TRBD1 (6 bases). This CDR3 reads CASSFGTNNEQFF. DNA of the CDR3: TGTGCCAGCAGTTTCGGGACAAACAATGAGCAGTTCTTC.